Each of the 18 T cell receptor beta chains below was sequenced from the same sample in a study of cytomegalovirus exposure and HLA in healthy donors. The PCR employed 60 Vbeta primers together with 13 Jbeta primers. Using immunoSEQ multiplex PCR, the repertoire was profiled, and TCRdb retains in-frame clones only, with some absent. Altogether more than 100,000 clones are present, around 77% being singletons, with the ten largest covering 3.7%. The sample consisted of PBMCs. These receptors all come from a human donor in good health.

The chain uses TRBV19 and TRBJ1-1, with 7 bases identical to TRBD1. Germline V gene sequence: CDR1 LNHDA, CDR2 SQIVND (reference sequence). The CDR3 has 15 residues. V was pared by 2 bases and J by 1 base, with 4 bases of the junction left unmatched. Here the CDR3 DNA reads TGTGCCAGTAGTATAATAGGGACAGCGAACACTGAAGCTTTCTTT. It specifies CASSIIGTANTEAFF.

The CDR3 nucleotides read TGCGCCAGCATGCGGGTGAACACCGGGGAGCTGTTTTTT. Translating gives CASMRVNTGELFF. This chain joins TRBV10-1 and TRBJ2-2; weak D call: TRBD2 (5 bases). CDR1 and CDR2 from the germline V gene are WNHNN and SYGVQD (reference sequence). Deletions cut 7 bases from V and 1 base from J, with 7 bases between. The CDR3 spans 13 residues.

This sequence joins TRBV5-8 and TRBJ2-5; D uncertain. The CDR3 has 12 residues. V was trimmed by 1 base and J by 4 bases, leaving 5 bases between them. Germline V lookup: CDR1 SGHTS, CDR2 YDEGEE. The DNA of the CDR3 is TGTGCCAGCAGCTTGAACATAGAGACCCAGTACTTC. The encoded protein is CASSLNIETQYF.

This sequence joins TRBV5-1 and TRBJ2-2; tentatively, D is TRBD2 (6 bases). Germline V gene lookup returns CDR1 SGHRS and CDR2 YFSETQ. V was clipped by 2 bases and J by 6 bases, with 14 bases between them. This CDR3 is 15 amino acids long. The CDR3 here is CASSFGGESAGELFF. The CDR3, as DNA: TGCGCCAGCAGCTTTGGAGGGGAATCGGCCGGGGAGCTGTTTTTT.

The J gene is TRBJ2-5, the V gene TRBV6-4; D ambiguous. CDR3 size: 16 residues. CDR1 MRHNA and CDR2 SNTAGT come from the germline V gene. Trimming removed 2 bases from V and 4 bases from J, with 17 bases in between. The CDR3 here is CASSDEAYYPPETQYF. CDR3 in DNA: TGTGCCAGCAGTGACGAGGCCTATTACCCCCCAGAGACCCAGTACTTC.

This chain joins TRBV6-5 and TRBJ2-7; perhaps TRBD1 as D (8 bases). The V end lost 11 bases, the J end lost 6 bases, and 14 bases lay between the germline ends. The CDR3 is 11 amino acids. Germline CDR1 reads MNHEY; CDR2 reads SVGAGI. CDR3 region: CASTGEGEQYF. CDR3 in DNA: TGTGCCTCGACAGGGGAGGGCGAGCAGTACTTC.

As DNA, the CDR3 is TGTTCTAGCGGGAGACATCGAGATACGCAGTATTTT. This encodes CSSGRHRDTQYF. The V and J genes are TRBV19 and TRBJ2-3, with 10 bases matching TRBD2. Germline assignment: CDR1 LNHDA and CDR2 SQIVND (reference sequence). The CDR3 runs 12 residues. The whole variable domain, filled in from reference TRBV19 and TRBJ2-3, reads DGGITQSPKYLFRKEGQNVTLSCEQNLNHDAMYWYRQDPGQGLRLIYYSQIVNDFQKGDIAEGYSVSREKKESFPLTVTSAQKNPTAFYLCSSGRHRDTQYFGPGTRLTVL.

The chain carries TRBV11-2 and TRBJ2-1; D is possibly TRBD2 (5 bases). Trimming pared 5 bases from V and 6 bases from J, leaving 11 bases between. The length of the CDR3 is 13 residues. Germline V gene sequence: CDR1 SGHAT, CDR2 FQNNGV. CDR3 residues: CASSRGSINEQFF. The CDR3 nucleotides are TGTGCCAGCAGCCGAGGGTCCATCAATGAGCAGTTCTTC.

The chain links TRBV7-6 to TRBJ2-5, with D maybe TRBD1 (6 bases). The J call may be wrong; the DNA end is better matched by TRBJ2-7. Germline CDR1 is SGHVS and CDR2 is FNYEAQ. This CDR3 has 15 residues. The CDR3 is CASSLLRGVPYEQYF. DNA of the CDR3: TGTGCCAGCAGCCTACTCAGGGGAGTTCCCTACGAGCAGTACTTC.

The chain uses TRBV6-1 and TRBJ1-1; weak D call: TRBD1 (5 bases). Germline values: CDR1 MNHNS, CDR2 SASEGT. V was cut by 7 bases and J by 3 bases, with 15 bases left in between. CDR3 length equals 14 residues. CDR3 sequence reads: CASKRAGEYTEAFF. DNA of the CDR3: TGTGCCAGCAAGCGAGCGGGGGAGTACACTGAAGCTTTCTTT.

J is TRBJ1-1 and V is TRBV11-2; D possibly corresponds to TRBD1 (6 bases). The CDR3 is 14 residues long. Germline CDR1 and CDR2: SGHAT and FQNNGV. V gave up 5 bases and J gave up 1 base, with 11 bases separating them. CDR3 in DNA: TGTGCCAGCAGCCCCCAGGGGACGAACACTGAAGCTTTCTTT. Protein product: CASSPQGTNTEAFF.

The rearrangement uses TRBV19 and TRBJ2-7; TRBD1 matches 7 bases. The germline V gene encodes CDR1 LNHDA and CDR2 SQIVND (reference sequence). After removal of 3 bases from V and 6 bases from J, the junction contained 5 bases not matched to a gene. This CDR3 contains 13 residues. For the CDR3, the DNA is TGTGCCAGTAGTATGTTCGGACAGGCCGAGCAGTACTTC. It is translated as CASSMFGQAEQYF.

The chain combines TRBV5-1 with TRBJ2-3; D uncertain. Germline V gene sequence: CDR1 SGHRS, CDR2 YFSETQ. This CDR3 has 14 amino acids. V was clipped by 3 bases and J by 4 bases, with 12 bases between them. The CDR3 DNA follows: TGCGCCAGCAGCTGGGCCCCAGCCGCAGATACGCAGTATTTT. Residues: CASSWAPAADTQYF.

CDR3 coding DNA: TGTGCCAGCAGCTTAGCCCTCCCGCAGCGGGGGTCTTGGGAGCAGTACTTC. Residues: CASSLALPQRGSWEQYF. The J gene is TRBJ2-7, the V gene TRBV11-2, with 8 bases identical to TRBD2. CDR1 is SGHAT, CDR2 FQNNGV, per germline. CDR3 length equals 17 residues. V was clipped by 1 base and J by 7 bases; unmatched bases: 15.

The chain joins TRBV18 to TRBJ2-7, with D uncertain. Germline CDR1 KGHSH, CDR2 LQKENI. The CDR3 loop spans 14 amino acids. The V gene lost 3 bases and the J gene lost 1 base, with 10 bases spanning the gap. CDR3 amino acids: CASSPQTISYEQYF. The CDR3 region has the DNA TGTGCCAGCTCACCCCAGACAATTTCCTACGAGCAGTACTTC.

The chain uses TRBV5-6 and TRBJ2-7; 8 positions agree with TRBD2. The CDR3 has 17 residues. Germline V gene data show CDR1 as SGHDT and CDR2 as YYEEEE. V was pared by 1 base and J by 2 bases, with 11 bases of the junction left unmatched. In DNA form, the CDR3 reads TGTGCCAGCAGCTTGCCCGCCTTCGGCGGGAGGCCCTACGAGCAGTACTTC. Translation gives CASSLPAFGGRPYEQYF. The full variable domain, rest sourced from reference TRBV5-6 and TRBJ2-7, is DAGVTQSPTHLIKTRGQQVTLRCSPKSGHDTVSWYQQALGQGPQFIFQYYEEEERQRGNFPDRFSGHQFPNYSSELNVNALLLGDSALYLCASSLPAFGGRPYEQYFGPGTRLTVT.

This clone has just a few counts. This chain uses TRBV6-1 with TRBJ2-7, with TRBD2 identical over 7 bases. From germline, CDR1 is MNHNS and CDR2 SASEGT. Trimming removed 4 bases from V and 2 bases from J; junction bases left unmatched: 5. The CDR3 covers 14 residues. CDR3 bases: TGTGCCAGCAGTGCTAGCGGAATCACCTACGAGCAGTACTTC. Amino acid sequence: CASSASGITYEQYF.

The V and J genes are TRBV19 and TRBJ1-5, with 7 positions matching TRBD1. The CDR3 sequence is 15 residues long. The germline CDR1 and CDR2 sequences are LNHDA and SQIVND (reference sequence). The ends lost 6 bases at V and 0 bases at J; junction bases unmatched: 5. Here the CDR3 reads CASRADRYSNQPQHF. In DNA, the CDR3 is TGTGCCAGTAGGGCGGACAGGTATAGCAATCAGCCCCAGCATTTT.